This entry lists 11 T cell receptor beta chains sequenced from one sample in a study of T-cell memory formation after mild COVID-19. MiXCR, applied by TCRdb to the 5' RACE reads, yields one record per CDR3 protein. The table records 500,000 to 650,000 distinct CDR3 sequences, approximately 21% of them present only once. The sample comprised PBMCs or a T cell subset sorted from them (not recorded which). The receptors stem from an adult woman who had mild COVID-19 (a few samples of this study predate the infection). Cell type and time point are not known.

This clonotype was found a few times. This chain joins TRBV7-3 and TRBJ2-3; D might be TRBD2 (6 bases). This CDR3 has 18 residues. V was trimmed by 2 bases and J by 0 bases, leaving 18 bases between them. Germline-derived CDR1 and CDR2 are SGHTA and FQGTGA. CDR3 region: CASSLSGLASPSTDTQYF. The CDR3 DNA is TGTGCCAGCAGCTTATCTGGCCTAGCGAGCCCTAGCACAGATACGCAGTATTTT.

The DNA for the CDR3 is TGTGCCATCAGTGCCAAGGGGACCGGTGGGTCGTATGGCTACACCTTC. Its translation: CAISAKGTGGSYGYTF. The genes are TRBV10-3 and TRBJ1-2, with D possibly being TRBD1 (5 bases). Trimming removed 4 bases at V and 5 bases at J, with 20 bases between. Germline loops: CDR1 ENHRY, CDR2 SYGVKD. The CDR3 has 16 amino acids.

This CDR3 is CASSPRHTGELFF. CDR3 nucleotide sequence: TGTGCCAGCAGCCCCCGACACACCGGGGAGCTGTTTTTT. The V call is TRBV7-2, the J call TRBJ2-2; D gene uncertain. The V gene lost 5 bases and the J gene lost 3 bases, with 7 bases spanning the gap. In germline, CDR1 is SGHTA, CDR2 FQGNSA. This CDR3 is 13 amino acids long. The variable domain in full, with the rest retrieved from reference TRBV7-2 and TRBJ2-2, is GAGVSQSPSNKVTEKGKDVELRCDPISGHTALYWYRQSLGQGLEFLIYFQGNSAPDKSGLPSDRFSAERTGGSVSTLTIQRTQQEDSAVYLCASSPRHTGELFFGEGSRLTVL.

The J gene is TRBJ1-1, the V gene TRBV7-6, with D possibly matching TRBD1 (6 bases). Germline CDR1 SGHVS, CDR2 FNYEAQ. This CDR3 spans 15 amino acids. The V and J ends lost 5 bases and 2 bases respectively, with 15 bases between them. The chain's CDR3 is CASSRTGSSNTEAFF. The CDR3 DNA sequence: TGTGCCAGCAGCAGAACAGGGAGTTCCAACACTGAAGCTTTCTTT.

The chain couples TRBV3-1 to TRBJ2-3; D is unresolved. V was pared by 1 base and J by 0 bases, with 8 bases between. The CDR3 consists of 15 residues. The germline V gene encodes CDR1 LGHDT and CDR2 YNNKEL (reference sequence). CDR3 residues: CASSQVASSTDTQYF. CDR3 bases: TGTGCCAGCAGCCAAGTAGCTAGTAGCACAGATACGCAGTATTTT.

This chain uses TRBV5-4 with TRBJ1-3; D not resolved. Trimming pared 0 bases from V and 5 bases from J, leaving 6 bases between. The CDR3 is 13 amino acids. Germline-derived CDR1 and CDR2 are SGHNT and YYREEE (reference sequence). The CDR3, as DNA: TGTGCCAGCAGCTTGGGGGCCCGAAACACCATATATTTT. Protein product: CASSLGARNTIYF.

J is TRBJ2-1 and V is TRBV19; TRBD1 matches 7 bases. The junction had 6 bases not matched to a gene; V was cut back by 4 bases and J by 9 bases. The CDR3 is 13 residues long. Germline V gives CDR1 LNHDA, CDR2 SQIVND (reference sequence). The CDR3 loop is CASSTDRASEQFF. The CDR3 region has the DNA TGTGCCAGTAGTACCGACAGGGCTAGTGAGCAGTTCTTC.

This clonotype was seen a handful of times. The CDR3: CASSLEAGGSYEQYF. The CDR3 DNA sequence: TGTGCCAGCAGCTTAGAGGCGGGAGGGTCCTACGAGCAGTACTTC. The chain joins TRBV7-6 to TRBJ2-7, with 9 bases lining up with TRBD2. The ends lost 1 base at V and 1 base at J; junction bases unmatched: 2. CDR1 and CDR2 (germline): SGHVS, FNYEAQ. This CDR3 is built from 15 residues.

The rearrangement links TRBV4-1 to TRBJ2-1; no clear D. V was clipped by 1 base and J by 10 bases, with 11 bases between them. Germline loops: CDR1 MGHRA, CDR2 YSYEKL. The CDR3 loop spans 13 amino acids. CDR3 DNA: TGCGCCAGCAGCCAAGCATTCTCCAGGGAGCAGTTCTTC. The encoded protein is CASSQAFSREQFF.

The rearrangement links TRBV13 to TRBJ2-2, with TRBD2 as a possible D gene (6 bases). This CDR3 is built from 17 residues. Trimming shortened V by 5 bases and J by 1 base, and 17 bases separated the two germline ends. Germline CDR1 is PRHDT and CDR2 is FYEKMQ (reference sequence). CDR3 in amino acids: CASSPPRDLLNTGELFF. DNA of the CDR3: TGTGCCAGCAGCCCCCCTCGGGACTTACTGAACACCGGGGAGCTGTTTTTT.

CDR3 region: CASSVGHLNQPQHF. The CDR3 DNA sequence: TGTGCCAGCAGCGTAGGACACCTCAATCAGCCCCAGCATTTT. This sequence joins TRBV9 and TRBJ1-5; D remains ambiguous. Germline lookup yields CDR1 SGDLS and CDR2 YYNGEE. The germline V and J ends were trimmed by 0 bases and 3 bases, with 7 bases remaining between them. CDR3 size: 14 residues.